The clone carrying this TCR beta chain was detected ten times or more. The sample belongs to a study of patients and donors after allogeneic stem cell transplantation. V was cut by 0 bases and J by 8 bases, with 15 bases left in between. The CDR3 totals 15 residues. Germline-derived CDR1 and CDR2 are SGHDT and YYEEEE. Each CDR3 protein gets one entry after TCRdb re-called the RT-PCR reads with MiXCR. Here the sample spans about 25,000 distinct CDR3 sequences, around 7.4% being singletons. The rearrangement joins TRBV5-6 to TRBJ2-1; D gene uncertain. The specimen was blood, either unsorted or a sorted T cell fraction (not recorded which). The sequence came from a human donor who was either an allogeneic HSCT recipient or a stem cell or donor lymphocyte infusion donor (not recorded which). It is not recorded whose cells these are; they may come from a transplant donor. Written as DNA, the CDR3 is TGTGCCAGCAGCTTGGCCAGGATAGTCCGCTATGAGCAGTTCTTC. It yields the protein CASSLARIVRYEQFF. Complete variable domain (other parts from reference TRBV5-6 and TRBJ2-1): DAGVTQSPTHLIKTRGQQVTLRCSPKSGHDTVSWYQQALGQGPQFIFQYYEEEERQRGNFPDRFSGHQFPNYSSELNVNALLLGDSALYLCASSLARIVRYEQFFGPGTRLTVL.